This TCR beta chain originates from a study of metastatic and nonmetastatic thyroid tumors. General observations from the study: The study reportedly found significantly higher TCR beta diversity in malignant thyroid tumors than benign nodules, in blood and tumor.

The entire patient cohort was treatment-naive prior to thyroid surgery. TCRdb reprocessed the PCR reads via MiXCR. The data contain around 15,000 clones, more than 10% of them singletons. This clone was recorded many times. Its antigen is unknown. Trimming cost V 7 bases and J 4 bases, with 23 bases left between them. The CDR3 is made up of 17 amino acids. Germline values: CDR1 SNHLY, CDR2 FYNNEI. This receptor was identified in a female donor with papillary thyroid cancer or a benign thyroid nodule (not recorded which). Some clones in this sample may be carry-over from other donors' samples. The sample comprised blood. The gene calls are TRBV2 and TRBJ1-5; D is perhaps TRBD1 (5 bases). CDR3 DNA sequence: TGTGCCAGCACTCGCCAGGGAACTAGCAGCGGGAATCAGCCCCAGCATTTT. Protein product: CASTRQGTSSGNQPQHF. The full variable domain, in which reference TRBV2 and TRBJ1-5 provide the parts outside the CDR3, is EPEVTQTPSHQVTQMGQEVILRCVPISNHLYFYWYRQILGQKVEFLVSFYNNEISEKSEIFDDQFSVERPDGSNFTLKIRSTKLEDSAMYFCASTRQGTSSGNQPQHFGDGTRLSIL.